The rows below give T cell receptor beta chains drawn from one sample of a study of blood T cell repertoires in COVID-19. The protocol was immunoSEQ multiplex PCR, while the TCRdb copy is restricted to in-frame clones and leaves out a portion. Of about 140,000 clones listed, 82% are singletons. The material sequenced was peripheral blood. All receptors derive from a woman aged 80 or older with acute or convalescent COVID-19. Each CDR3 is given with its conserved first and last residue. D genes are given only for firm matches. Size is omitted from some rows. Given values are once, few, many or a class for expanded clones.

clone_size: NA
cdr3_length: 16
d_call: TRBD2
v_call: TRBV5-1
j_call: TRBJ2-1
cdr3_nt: TGCGCCAGCAGCTTCCAGACTAGCGGGAGTGGTCATGAGCAGTTCTTC
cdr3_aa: CASSFQTSGSGHEQFF

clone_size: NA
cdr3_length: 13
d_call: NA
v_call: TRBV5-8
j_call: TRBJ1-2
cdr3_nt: TGTGCCAGCAGCTTGAGGCAGGGCTATGGCTACACCTTC
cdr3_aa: CASSLRQGYGYTF

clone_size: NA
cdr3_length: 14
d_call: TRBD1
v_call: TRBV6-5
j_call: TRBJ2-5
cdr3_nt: TGTGCCAGCAGTAACAGGGACAGGGTGCAGACCCAGTACTTC
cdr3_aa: CASSNRDRVQTQYF

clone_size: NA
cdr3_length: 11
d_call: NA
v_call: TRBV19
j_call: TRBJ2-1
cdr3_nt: TGTGCCAGTAATAGACTGGGTGAGCAGTTCTTC
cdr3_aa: CASNRLGEQFF

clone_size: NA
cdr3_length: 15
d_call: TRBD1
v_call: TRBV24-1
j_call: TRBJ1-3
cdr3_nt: TGTGCCACCAGTGACCCGGGACAGGGTGTAGACACCATATATTTT
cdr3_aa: CATSDPGQGVDTIYF

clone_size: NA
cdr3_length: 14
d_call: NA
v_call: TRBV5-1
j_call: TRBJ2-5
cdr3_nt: TGCGCCAGCAGCGCCTTCGGGATACAAGAGACCCAGTACTTC
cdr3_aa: CASSAFGIQETQYF

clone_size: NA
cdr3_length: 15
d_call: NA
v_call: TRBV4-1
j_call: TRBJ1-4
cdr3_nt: TGCGCCAGCAGCCAAGAGAAACGGTATAATGAAAAACTGTTTTTT
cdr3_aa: CASSQEKRYNEKLFF

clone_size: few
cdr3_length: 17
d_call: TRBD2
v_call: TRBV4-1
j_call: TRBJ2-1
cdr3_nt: TGCGCCAGCAGCCAAGGACCCCAGCGGGGGGGTGGTGGACGGCAGTTCTTC
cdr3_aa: CASSQGPQRGGGGRQFF

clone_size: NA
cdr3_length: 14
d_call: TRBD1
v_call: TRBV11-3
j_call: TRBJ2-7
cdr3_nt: TGTGCCAGCAGCGCCGGGACAGGGATTTCGGAGCAGTACTTC
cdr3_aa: CASSAGTGISEQYF

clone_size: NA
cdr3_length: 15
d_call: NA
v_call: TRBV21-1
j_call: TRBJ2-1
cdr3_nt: TGTGCCAGCAAACCTAGCGGGAGTACCTACAATGAGCAGTTCTTC
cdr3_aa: CASKPSGSTYNEQFF

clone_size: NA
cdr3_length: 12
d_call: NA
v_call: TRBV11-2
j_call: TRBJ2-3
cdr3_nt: TGTGCCAGCAGTCCTCAGGTTAATACGCAGTATTTT
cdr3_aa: CASSPQVNTQYF

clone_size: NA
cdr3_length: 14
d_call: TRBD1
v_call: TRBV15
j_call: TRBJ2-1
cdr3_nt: TGTGCCACCAGCCACAGGGGGATATGGAATGAGCAGTTCTTC
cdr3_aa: CATSHRGIWNEQFF

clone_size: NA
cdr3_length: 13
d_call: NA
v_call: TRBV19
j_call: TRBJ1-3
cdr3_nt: TGTGCCAGTAGTACCACCCGGGGGAACACCATATATTTT
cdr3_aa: CASSTTRGNTIYF

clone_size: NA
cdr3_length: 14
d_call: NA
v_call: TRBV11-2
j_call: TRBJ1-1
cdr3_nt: TGTGCCAGCAGCTTAGATCAAGCAGGCGCTGAAGCTTTCTTT
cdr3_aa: CASSLDQAGAEAFF

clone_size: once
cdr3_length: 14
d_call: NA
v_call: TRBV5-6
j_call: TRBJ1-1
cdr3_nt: TGTGCCAGCAGCTTGCCCAGGGCCGACGCTGAAGCTTTCTTT
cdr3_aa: CASSLPRADAEAFF

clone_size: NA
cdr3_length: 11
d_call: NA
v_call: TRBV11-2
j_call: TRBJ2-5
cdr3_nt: TGTGCCAGCAGCGTACAGGAGACCCAGTACTTC
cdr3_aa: CASSVQETQYF

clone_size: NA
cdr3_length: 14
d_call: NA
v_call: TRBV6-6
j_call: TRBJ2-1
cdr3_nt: TGTGCCAGCAGCACCCCCGCGGAGGGCAATGAGCAGTTCTTC
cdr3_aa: CASSTPAEGNEQFF

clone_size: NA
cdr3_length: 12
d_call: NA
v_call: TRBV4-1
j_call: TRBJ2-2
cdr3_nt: TGCGCCAGCAGCCCCCCGACCGGGGAGCTGTTTTTT
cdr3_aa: CASSPPTGELFF

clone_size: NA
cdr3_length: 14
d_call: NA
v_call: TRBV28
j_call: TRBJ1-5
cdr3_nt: TGTGCCAGCAGCTACGGGACACCCGATCAGCCCCAGCATTTT
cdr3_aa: CASSYGTPDQPQHF

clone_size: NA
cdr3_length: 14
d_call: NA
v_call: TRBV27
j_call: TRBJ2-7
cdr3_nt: TGTGCCAGCAGTTTAAGGCAGGGCCGCTACGAGCAGTACTTC
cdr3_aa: CASSLRQGRYEQYF

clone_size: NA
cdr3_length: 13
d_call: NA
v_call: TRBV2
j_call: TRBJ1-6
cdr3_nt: TGTGCCGGAGGGGCGGACTATAATTCACCCCTCCACTTT
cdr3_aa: CAGGADYNSPLHF

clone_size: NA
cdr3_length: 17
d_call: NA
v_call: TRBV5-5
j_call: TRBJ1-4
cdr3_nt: TGTGCCAGCAGCCCCGAGTACAGGACAGCGGGGAATGAAAAACTGTTTTTT
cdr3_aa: CASSPEYRTAGNEKLFF

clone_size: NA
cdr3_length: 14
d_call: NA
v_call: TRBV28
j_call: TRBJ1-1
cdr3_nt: TGTGCCAGCAAACCGACAGGTCCCAACACTGAAGCTTTCTTT
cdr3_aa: CASKPTGPNTEAFF

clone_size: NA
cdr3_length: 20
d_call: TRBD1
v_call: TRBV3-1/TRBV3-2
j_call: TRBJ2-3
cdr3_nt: TGTGCCAGCAGTCAGTTCCACAGGGGGCCCAGCGGTGCGGGAACAGATACGCAGTATTTT
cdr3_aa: CASSQFHRGPSGAGTDTQYF

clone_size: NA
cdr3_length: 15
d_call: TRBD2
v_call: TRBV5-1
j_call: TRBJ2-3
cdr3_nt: TGCGCCAGCAGTACCGGACTAGCTTACACAGATACGCAGTATTTT
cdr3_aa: CASSTGLAYTDTQYF

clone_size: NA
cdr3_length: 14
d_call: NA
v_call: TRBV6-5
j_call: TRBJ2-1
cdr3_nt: TGTGCCACCCAAGGGTGGGGCGAGTACAATGAGCAGTTCTTC
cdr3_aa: CATQGWGEYNEQFF

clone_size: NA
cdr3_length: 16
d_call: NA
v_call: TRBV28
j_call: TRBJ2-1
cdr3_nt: TGTGCCAGCACCCCTCGTGCGGGTAACGCCTACAATGAGCAGTTCTTC
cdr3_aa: CASTPRAGNAYNEQFF

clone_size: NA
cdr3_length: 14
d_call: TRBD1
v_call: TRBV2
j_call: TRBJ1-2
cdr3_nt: TGTGCCAGCAGCCTACAGGGGGCGAACTATGGCTACACCTTC
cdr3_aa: CASSLQGANYGYTF

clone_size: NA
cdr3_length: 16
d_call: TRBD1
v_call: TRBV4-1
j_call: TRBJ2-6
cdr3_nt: TGCGCCAGCAGCCAAGCGACAGGGGCTGGGGCCAACGTCCTGACTTTC
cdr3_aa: CASSQATGAGANVLTF

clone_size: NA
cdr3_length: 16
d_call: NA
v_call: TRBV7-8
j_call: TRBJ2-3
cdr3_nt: TGTGCCAGCAGCTTAGTGATGGGAGCTAGCACAGATACGCAGTATTTT
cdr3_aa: CASSLVMGASTDTQYF

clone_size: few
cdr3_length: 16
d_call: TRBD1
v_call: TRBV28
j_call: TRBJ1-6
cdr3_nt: TGTGCCAGCGGGGCGTGGGACAGCTCCTATAATTCACCCCTCCACTTT
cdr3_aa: CASGAWDSSYNSPLHF

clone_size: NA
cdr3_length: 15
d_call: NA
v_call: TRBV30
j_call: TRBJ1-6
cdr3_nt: TGTGCCTGGATTGACTCTCGACCCTATAATTCACCCCTCCACTTT
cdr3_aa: CAWIDSRPYNSPLHF

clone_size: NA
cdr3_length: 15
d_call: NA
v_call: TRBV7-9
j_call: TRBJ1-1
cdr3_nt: TGTGCCAGCAGCTACTCGACGGGGAGGAGCACTGAAGCTTTCTTT
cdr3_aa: CASSYSTGRSTEAFF

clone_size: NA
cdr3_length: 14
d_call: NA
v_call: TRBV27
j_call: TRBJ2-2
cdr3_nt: TGTGCCAGCAGTTCGTACATTAGCGACGGGGAGCTGTTTTTT
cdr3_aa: CASSSYISDGELFF

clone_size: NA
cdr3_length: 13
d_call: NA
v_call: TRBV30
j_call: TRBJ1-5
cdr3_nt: TGTGCCTGGAGTGTGGAGCGCAATCAGCCCCAGCATTTT
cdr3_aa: CAWSVERNQPQHF

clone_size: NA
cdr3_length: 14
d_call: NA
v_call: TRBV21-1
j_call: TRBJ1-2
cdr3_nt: TGTGCCAGCAGCAAAACCCACAGGGATGGTGGCTACACCTTC
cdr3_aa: CASSKTHRDGGYTF

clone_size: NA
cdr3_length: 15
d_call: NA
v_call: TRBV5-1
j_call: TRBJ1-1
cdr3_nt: TGCGCCAGCAGCCGTAGCCGGCAGGGGAATATCGAAGCTTTCTTT
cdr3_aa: CASSRSRQGNIEAFF

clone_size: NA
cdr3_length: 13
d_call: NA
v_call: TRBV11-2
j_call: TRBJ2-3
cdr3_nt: TGTGCCAGCAGCCCAGGGAGCACAGATACGCAGTATTTT
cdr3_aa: CASSPGSTDTQYF

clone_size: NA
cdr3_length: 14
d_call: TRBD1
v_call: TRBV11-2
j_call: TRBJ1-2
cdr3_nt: TGTGCCAGCAGCTTAGTTCAGGGGGTACATGGCTACACCTTC
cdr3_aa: CASSLVQGVHGYTF

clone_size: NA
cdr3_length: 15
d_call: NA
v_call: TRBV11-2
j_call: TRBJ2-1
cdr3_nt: TGTGCCAGCAGCTTACCCGGTCGGGGGGCCTTTGGGCAGTTCTTC
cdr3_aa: CASSLPGRGAFGQFF

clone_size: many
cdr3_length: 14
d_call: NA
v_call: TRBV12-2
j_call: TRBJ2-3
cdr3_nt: TGTGCAAGTTGCTTAGGTTCTAACACAGATACGCAGTATTTT
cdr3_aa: CASCLGSNTDTQYF

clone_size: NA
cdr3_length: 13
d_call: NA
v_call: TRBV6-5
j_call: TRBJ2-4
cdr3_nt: TGTGCCAGCGGAGTACCGGCCAAAAACATTCAGTACTTC
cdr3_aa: CASGVPAKNIQYF

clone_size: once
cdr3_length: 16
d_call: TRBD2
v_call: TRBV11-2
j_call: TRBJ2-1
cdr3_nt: TGTGCCAGCAGCTTATCGGCCAGCGGGGCCTACAATGAGCAGTTCTTC
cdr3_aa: CASSLSASGAYNEQFF

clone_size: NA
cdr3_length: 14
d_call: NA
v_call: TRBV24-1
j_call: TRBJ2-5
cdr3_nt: TGTGCCACCAGTGATTCCAGGGTCCCCGGGACCCAGTACTTC
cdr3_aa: CATSDSRVPGTQYF

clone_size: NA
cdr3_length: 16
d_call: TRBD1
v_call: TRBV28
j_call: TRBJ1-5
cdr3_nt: TGTGCCAGCAGACCCAGAGGACAGGGGGCTGTACAGCCCCAGCATTTT
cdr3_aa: CASRPRGQGAVQPQHF

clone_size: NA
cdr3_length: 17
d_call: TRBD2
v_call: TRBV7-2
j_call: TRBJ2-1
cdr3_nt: TGTGCCAGCAGCTTTACTAGCGGGGTCAGCTCCTACAATGAGCAGTTCTTC
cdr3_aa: CASSFTSGVSSYNEQFF

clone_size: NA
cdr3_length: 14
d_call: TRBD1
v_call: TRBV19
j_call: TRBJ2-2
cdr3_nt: TGTGCCAGTAGGGACAGGGGGCCTTCCGGGGAGCTGTTTTTT
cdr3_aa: CASRDRGPSGELFF

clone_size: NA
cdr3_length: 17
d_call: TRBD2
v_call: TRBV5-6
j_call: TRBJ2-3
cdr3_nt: TGTGCCAGCAGCTTCATCGGGGGGGGCTATGGGACAGATACGCAGTATTTT
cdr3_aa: CASSFIGGGYGTDTQYF

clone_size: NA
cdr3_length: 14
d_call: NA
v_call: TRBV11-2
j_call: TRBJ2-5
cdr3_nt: TGTGCCAGCAACAGAATCGGGGTATCGGAGACCCAGTACTTC
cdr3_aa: CASNRIGVSETQYF

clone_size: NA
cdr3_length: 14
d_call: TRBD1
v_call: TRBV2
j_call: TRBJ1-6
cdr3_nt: TGTGCCAGCCGGGGTAGGGGGCTATACTCACCCCTCCACTTT
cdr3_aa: CASRGRGLYSPLHF

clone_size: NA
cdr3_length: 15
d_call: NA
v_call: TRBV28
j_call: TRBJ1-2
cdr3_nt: TGTGCCAGCAGTACCACGTCTGGACTTCTCTATGGCTACACCTTC
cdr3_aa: CASSTTSGLLYGYTF

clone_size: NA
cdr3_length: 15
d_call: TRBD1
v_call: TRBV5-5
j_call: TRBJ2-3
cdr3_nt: TGTGCCAGCAGCTTCCGGGACAGGGGAACAGATACGCAGTATTTT
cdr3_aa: CASSFRDRGTDTQYF

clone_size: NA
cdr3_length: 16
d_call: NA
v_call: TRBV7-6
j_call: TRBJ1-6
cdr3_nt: TGTGCCAGCAGCCCCCTACTAGGAGGCAATAATTCACCCCTCCACTTT
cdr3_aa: CASSPLLGGNNSPLHF

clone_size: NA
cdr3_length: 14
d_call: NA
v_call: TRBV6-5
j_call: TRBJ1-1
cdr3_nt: TGTGCCAGCTCCTTTCGGGGGAAATTGACTGAAGCTTTCTTT
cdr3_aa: CASSFRGKLTEAFF

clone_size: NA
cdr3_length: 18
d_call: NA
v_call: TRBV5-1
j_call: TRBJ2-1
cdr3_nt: TGCGCCAGCAGCTTTAAGGGAGACCACTCCTATTCCTACAATGAGCAGTTCTTC
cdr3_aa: CASSFKGDHSYSYNEQFF

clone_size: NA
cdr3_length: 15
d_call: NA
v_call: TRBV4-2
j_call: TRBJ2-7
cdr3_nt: TGTGCCAGCAGCCAAGACCTGAGGGCGGCCTACGAGCAGTACTTC
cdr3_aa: CASSQDLRAAYEQYF